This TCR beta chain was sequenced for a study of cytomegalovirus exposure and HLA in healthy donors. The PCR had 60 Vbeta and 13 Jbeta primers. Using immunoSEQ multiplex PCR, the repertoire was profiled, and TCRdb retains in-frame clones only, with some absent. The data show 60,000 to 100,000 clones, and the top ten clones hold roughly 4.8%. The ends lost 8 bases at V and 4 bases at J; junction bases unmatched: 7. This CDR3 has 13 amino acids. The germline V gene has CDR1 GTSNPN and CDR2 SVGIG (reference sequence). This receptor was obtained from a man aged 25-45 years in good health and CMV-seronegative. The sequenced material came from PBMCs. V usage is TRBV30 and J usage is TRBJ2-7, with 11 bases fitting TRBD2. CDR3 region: CAQPGLADYEQYF. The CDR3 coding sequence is TGTGCCCAACCGGGACTAGCGGATTACGAGCAGTACTTC.